The next 25 T cell receptor beta chains were all read from a single sample in a study of shared clonotypes between healthy human individuals. The repertoire was sequenced with immunoSEQ multiplex PCR; TCRdb's copy has only in-frame clones and lacks some. The sample lists 950,000 to 1,300,000 clones, roughly 75% seen once, with approximately 1.5% in the top ten. The material sequenced was memory CD4+ T cells sorted from blood. The subset was: CD45RA-negative fraction. These receptors all stem from a man in his late teens or twenties in good health.

The V gene is TRBV7-2, the J gene TRBJ1-6; 9 nucleotides align to TRBD1. Looked up from germline, CDR1 is SGHTA and CDR2 is FQGNSA. This CDR3 has 15 amino acids. V trimming: 4 bases; J trimming: 9 bases; junction bases outside the gene matches: 7. CDR3 region: CASSSRQGVTSPLHF. The CDR3 bases are TGTGCCAGCAGCTCCCGACAGGGGGTAACTTCACCCCTCCACTTT.

The J gene is TRBJ2-1, the V gene TRBV7-8; 7 bases are a match to TRBD1. Germline V gives CDR1 SGHVS, CDR2 FQNEAQ. The J segment lost 10 bases and the V segment lost 0 bases, leaving 6 bases of the junction unmatched. The CDR3 is 14 residues long. CDR3 bases: TGTGCCAGCAGCTTAGCGTCTGGGACAGTAGAGCAGTTCTTC. Protein sequence: CASSLASGTVEQFF.

V usage is TRBV2 and J usage is TRBJ2-5, with 9 bases identical to TRBD2. The CDR3 runs to 14 residues. Germline CDR1 is SNHLY and CDR2 is FYNNEI. V shed 6 bases, J shed 2 bases, and the junction held 4 bases outside the gene matches. The CDR3 nucleotides are TGTGCCAGCAGAAGTAGCGGGGGACAAGAGACCCAGTACTTC. Amino acid sequence: CASRSSGGQETQYF.

The chain recombines TRBV19 with TRBJ1-2; 7 positions match TRBD1. Trimming cost V 7 bases and J 3 bases; bases outside gene matches: 2. There are 12 residues in the CDR3. Per the germline V gene, CDR1 is LNHDA and CDR2 is SQIVND (reference sequence). CDR3 sequence (DNA): TGTGCCAGTACCCAGGGGGACTATGGCTACACCTTC. Its translation is CASTQGDYGYTF.

The chain recombines TRBV7-9 with TRBJ2-1; TRBD2 agrees at 10 bases. The CDR3 covers 13 residues. Germline CDR1 reads SEHNR; CDR2 reads FQNEAQ (reference sequence). The J segment lost 15 bases and the V segment lost 2 bases, leaving 7 bases of the junction unmatched. CDR3 DNA: TGTGCCAGCAGCTTACTAGCGGGAGTGGGACCGTTCTTC. It encodes CASSLLAGVGPFF.

This chain connects TRBV7-2 to TRBJ2-2; TRBD1 matches at 8 bases. Germline assignment: CDR1 SGHTA and CDR2 FQGNSA. V was clipped by 5 bases and J by 7 bases; unmatched bases: 9. The CDR3 runs to 15 residues. The CDR3 sequence: CASSPGGSNDGELFF. The DNA of the CDR3 is TGTGCCAGCAGCCCAGGGGGCTCTAACGACGGGGAGCTGTTTTTT.

On this clone: The sample holds other DNA sequences that translate to the same CDR3. The chain links TRBV5-6 to TRBJ2-3; TRBD2 might be the D (6 bases). The CDR3 length is 14 residues. With 0 bases removed from V and 1 base from J, the gap between germline ends came to 6 bases. In germline, CDR1 is SGHDT, CDR2 YYEEEE. The CDR3 nucleotides are TGTGCCAGCAGCTTGGGGGGGGGCACAGATACGCAGTATTTT. Translating it yields CASSLGGGTDTQYF.

This sequence joins TRBV5-4 and TRBJ1-2; TRBD1 matches at 7 bases. The CDR3 covers 14 residues. Unmatched junction bases numbered 9, after V lost 2 bases and J lost 8 bases. Germline-derived CDR1 and CDR2 are SGHNT and YYREEE (reference sequence). CDR3 nucleotide sequence: TGTGCCAGCAGCTTTGGACAGGCCCTATCGGGCTACACCTTC. Amino acid sequence: CASSFGQALSGYTF.

CDR3 sequence: CAWSAGTLYNEQFF. The CDR3 nucleotides read TGTGCCTGGAGTGCCGGGACCCTTTACAATGAGCAGTTCTTC. The genes are TRBV30 and TRBJ2-1; either TRBD1 or TRBD2 may supply D (5 bases each). This CDR3 is built from 14 residues. In germline, CDR1 is GTSNPN, CDR2 SVGIG (reference sequence). V was cut by 1 base and J by 4 bases, with 11 bases left in between.

The rearrangement uses TRBV10-3 and TRBJ1-4; 9 positions agree with TRBD1. Germline trimming cut 8 bases from V and 5 bases from J; bases unmatched to any gene: 0. Germline lookup yields CDR1 ENHRY and CDR2 SYGVKD. The CDR3 has 12 residues. The CDR3 DNA is TGTGCCATCGGGACAGGGAATGAAAAACTGTTTTTT. Its translation is CAIGTGNEKLFF.

This chain connects TRBV30 to TRBJ2-7; 8 positions match TRBD1. This CDR3 is 15 amino acids long. Trimming took 1 base from V and 3 from J; bases not matched to a gene: 8. Germline CDR1 GTSNPN, CDR2 SVGIG (reference sequence). CDR3 sequence reads: CAWSDAGGIGYEQYF. The CDR3 bases are TGTGCCTGGAGTGACGCAGGGGGCATAGGCTACGAGCAGTACTTC. Using reference TRBV30 and TRBJ2-7 for the parts outside the CDR3, the full variable domain is SQTIHQWPATLVQPVGSPLSLECTVEGTSNPNLYWYRQAAGRGLQLLFYSVGIGQISSEVPQNLSASRPQDRQFILSSKKLLLSDSGFYLCAWSDAGGIGYEQYFGPGTRLTVT.

The rearrangement joins TRBV5-1 to TRBJ1-2; D is perhaps TRBD1 (6 bases). The CDR3 totals 14 residues. From germline, CDR1 is SGHRS and CDR2 YFSETQ. Trimming shortened V by 4 bases and J by 6 bases, and 16 bases separated the two germline ends. The CDR3 spells CASSLRGNEDGYTF. In DNA form, the CDR3 reads TGCGCCAGCAGCCTGAGGGGGAATGAGGATGGCTACACCTTC.

The chain recombines TRBV5-1 with TRBJ2-7; tentative D call: TRBD1 (5 bases). Trimming removed 4 bases at V and 0 bases at J, with 8 bases between. This CDR3 has 13 amino acids. In germline, CDR1 is SGHRS, CDR2 YFSETQ. The CDR3 DNA reads as TGCGCCAGCAGCCCGGACAACTCCTACGAGCAGTACTTC. Amino acid sequence: CASSPDNSYEQYF.

V gene TRBV5-4 combines with J gene TRBJ1-2; 7 bases align to TRBD1. The CDR3 sequence is 17 residues long. The V and J ends lost 0 bases and 1 base, in that order; junction bases with no gene match: 9. Germline-derived CDR1 and CDR2 are SGHNT and YYREEE (reference sequence). In DNA form, the CDR3 reads TGTGCCAGCAGCTTGGGACAGGGACCGGGGGTTAACTATGGCTACACCTTC. It is translated as CASSLGQGPGVNYGYTF.

The genes are TRBV5-1 and TRBJ2-5, with 15 bases fitting TRBD2. V shed 5 bases, J shed 3 bases, and the junction held 5 bases outside the gene matches. There are 16 residues in the CDR3. CDR1 is SGHRS, CDR2 YFSETQ, per germline. CDR3 region: CASRAGLAGGEETQYF. DNA for the CDR3: TGCGCCAGCAGGGCGGGACTAGCGGGGGGAGAAGAGACCCAGTACTTC. Combining the CDR3 with reference TRBV5-1 and TRBJ2-5 gives the whole variable domain KAGVTQTPRYLIKTRGQQVTLSCSPISGHRSVSWYQQTPGQGLQFLFEYFSETQRNKGNFPGRFSGRQFSNSRSEMNVSTLELGDSALYLCASRAGLAGGEETQYFGPGTRLLVL.

The J gene is TRBJ1-2, the V gene TRBV7-2, with a possible D match to TRBD1 (6 bases). Deletions cut 1 base from V and 2 bases from J, with 14 bases between. This CDR3 has 16 residues. The germline V gene has CDR1 SGHTA and CDR2 FQGNSA. The CDR3 is CASSLVGGQSNYGYTF. DNA for the CDR3: TGTGCCAGCAGCTTAGTAGGCGGACAGTCCAACTATGGCTACACCTTC. Full variable domain (rest looked up from reference TRBV7-2 and TRBJ1-2): GAGVSQSPSNKVTEKGKDVELRCDPISGHTALYWYRQSLGQGLEFLIYFQGNSAPDKSGLPSDRFSAERTGGSVSTLTIQRTQQEDSAVYLCASSLVGGQSNYGYTFGSGTRLTVV.

This rearrangement joins TRBV7-2 to TRBJ2-1; D may be TRBD1 (6 bases). Germline CDR1 is SGHTA and CDR2 is FQGNSA. The CDR3 covers 15 residues. V was clipped by 5 bases and J by 1 base, with 12 bases between them. The CDR3 sequence: CASSVKGGSYNEQFF. The CDR3 bases are TGTGCCAGCAGCGTCAAAGGGGGTTCCTACAATGAGCAGTTCTTC. Complete variable domain (other parts from reference TRBV7-2 and TRBJ2-1): GAGVSQSPSNKVTEKGKDVELRCDPISGHTALYWYRQSLGQGLEFLIYFQGNSAPDKSGLPSDRFSAERTGGSVSTLTIQRTQQEDSAVYLCASSVKGGSYNEQFFGPGTRLTVL.

V gene TRBV7-9 combines with J gene TRBJ2-7; 8 bases map to TRBD2. The CDR3 covers 16 residues. V was pared by 0 bases and J by 1 base, with 5 bases of the junction left unmatched. Per germline, CDR1 SEHNR and CDR2 FQNEAQ (reference sequence). The CDR3 DNA reads as TGTGCCAGCAGCTTAGCGGTAGTAGCGGGGTCCTACGAGCAGTACTTC. Encoded protein: CASSLAVVAGSYEQYF.

This rearrangement joins TRBV30 to TRBJ1-4; D is unclear. The germline V gene encodes CDR1 GTSNPN and CDR2 SVGIG (reference sequence). The CDR3 runs 11 residues. Deletions cut 4 bases from V and 8 bases from J, with 8 bases between. DNA of the CDR3: TGTGCCTGGACTCAGCGGGAAAAACTGTTTTTT. This sequence encodes CAWTQREKLFF.

The chain carries TRBV5-4 and TRBJ2-5; weak D call: TRBD1 (5 bases). The CDR3 totals 15 residues. CDR1 SGHNT and CDR2 YYREEE come from the germline V gene (reference sequence). With 1 base removed from V and 1 base from J, the gap between germline ends came to 11 bases. CDR3 DNA sequence: TGTGCCAGCAGCTTGTCTCCAGGGCCCCAAGAGACCCAGTACTTC. Amino acid sequence: CASSLSPGPQETQYF.

This clone was found once. The gene calls are TRBV5-6 and TRBJ2-7; 7 bases are shared with TRBD2. CDR3 size: 14 residues. Losses at the gene ends were 5 bases for V and 6 bases for J; bases not matched to a gene: 11. Germline lookup yields CDR1 SGHDT and CDR2 YYEEEE. CDR3 in DNA: TGTGCCAGCAGTAGAGCGGGGCCTGACCTCGAGCAGTACTTC. Protein product: CASSRAGPDLEQYF.

The gene calls are TRBV28 and TRBJ1-4; D ambiguous. This CDR3 comprises 15 residues. V was trimmed by 6 bases and J by 2 bases, leaving 13 bases between them. Germline V gene lookup returns CDR1 MDHEN and CDR2 SYDVKM. The CDR3, as DNA: TGTGCCAGCAGCCCCCCCTCGGGTACTAATGAAAAACTGTTTTTT. Translation: CASSPPSGTNEKLFF.

The chain recombines TRBV30 with TRBJ2-3; D is uncertain. This CDR3 is built from 15 residues. V lost 2 bases and J 1 base, leaving 13 bases between the germline ends. The germline CDR1 and CDR2 sequences are GTSNPN and SVGIG (reference sequence). CDR3 nucleotides: TGTGCCTGGAGTCCTGAGGCAGGAGGCACAGATACGCAGTATTTT. Encoded protein: CAWSPEAGGTDTQYF.

The J gene is TRBJ1-6, the V gene TRBV11-2; 10 bases align to TRBD1. The germline V gene encodes CDR1 SGHAT and CDR2 FQNNGV. V was pared by 0 bases and J by 13 bases, with 9 bases of the junction left unmatched. The CDR3 loop spans 16 amino acids. CDR3 bases: TGTGCCAGCAGCTTAGAATTGTCGACAGGGGGCTTTCCCCTCCACTTT. It translates to CASSLELSTGGFPLHF.

V is TRBV28 and J is TRBJ2-2; possible D gene TRBD1, 5 bases. The CDR3 loop spans 12 amino acids. V lost 11 bases, J lost 2 bases, and 9 bases lay in between. CDR1 is MDHEN and CDR2 is SYDVKM in the germline V gene. The CDR3 region is CAVGANTGELFF. In DNA, the CDR3 is TGTGCCGTTGGGGCCAACACCGGGGAGCTGTTTTTT. Full variable domain (remainder filled in from reference TRBV28 and TRBJ2-2): DVKVTQSSRYLVKRTGEKVFLECVQDMDHENMFWYRQDPGLGLRLIYFSYDVKMKEKGDIPEGYSVSREKKERFSLILESASTNQTSMYLCAVGANTGELFFGEGSRLTVL.